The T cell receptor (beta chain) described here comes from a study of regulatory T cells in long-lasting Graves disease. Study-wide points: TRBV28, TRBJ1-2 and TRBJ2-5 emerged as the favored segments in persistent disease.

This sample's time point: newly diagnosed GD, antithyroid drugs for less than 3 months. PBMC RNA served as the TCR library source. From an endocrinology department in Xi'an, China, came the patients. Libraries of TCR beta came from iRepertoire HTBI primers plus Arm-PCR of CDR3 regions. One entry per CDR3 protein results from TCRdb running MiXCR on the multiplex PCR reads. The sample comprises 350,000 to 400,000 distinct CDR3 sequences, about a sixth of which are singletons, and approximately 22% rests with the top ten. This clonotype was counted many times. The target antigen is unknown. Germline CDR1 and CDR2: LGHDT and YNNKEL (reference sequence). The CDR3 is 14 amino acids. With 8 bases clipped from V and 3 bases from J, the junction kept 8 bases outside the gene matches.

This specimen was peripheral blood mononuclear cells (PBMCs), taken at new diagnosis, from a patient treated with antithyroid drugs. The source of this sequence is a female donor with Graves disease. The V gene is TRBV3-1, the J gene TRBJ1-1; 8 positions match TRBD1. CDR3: CASHGRDRYTEAFF. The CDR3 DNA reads TGTGCCAGCCACGGGAGGGACAGGTACACTGAAGCTTTCTTT.